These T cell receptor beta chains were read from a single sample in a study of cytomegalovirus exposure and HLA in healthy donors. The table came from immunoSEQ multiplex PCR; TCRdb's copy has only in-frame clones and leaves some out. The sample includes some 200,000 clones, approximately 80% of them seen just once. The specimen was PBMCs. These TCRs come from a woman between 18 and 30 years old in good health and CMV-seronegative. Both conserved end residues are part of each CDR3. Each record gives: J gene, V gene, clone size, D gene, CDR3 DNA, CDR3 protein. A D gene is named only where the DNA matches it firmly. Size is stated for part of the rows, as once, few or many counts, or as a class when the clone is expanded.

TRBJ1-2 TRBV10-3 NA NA TGTGCCATCAGGGACCGGGAAGGTTCGCATGGCTACACCTTC CAIRDREGSHGYTF
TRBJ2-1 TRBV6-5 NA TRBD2 TGTGCCAGCACTCAGACTAGCGGGCCCTACAATGAGCAGTTCTTC CASTQTSGPYNEQFF
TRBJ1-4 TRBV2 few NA TGTGCCAGCAGCCCGAGGAAAGTTGGCGTTGAAAAACTGTTTTTT CASSPRKVGVEKLFF
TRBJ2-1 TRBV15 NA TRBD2 TGTGCCACCAGCAGAGGGGGGGGGTCCTACAATGAGCAGTTCTTC CATSRGGGSYNEQFF
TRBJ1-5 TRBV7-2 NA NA TGTGCCAGCAGCTCGCCCCCGGAGCCCCAGCATTTT CASSSPPEPQHF
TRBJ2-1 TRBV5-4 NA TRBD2 TGTGCCAGCAGCATATCTAGCGGGCGGGATGAGCAGTTCTTC CASSISSGRDEQFF
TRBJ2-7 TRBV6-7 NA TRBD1 TGTGCCAGCAGTTACTTCCGGGACAGGGGGCACCTAGCGGGAAAAGTTACCTACTACGAGCAGTACTTC CASSYFRDRGHLAGKVTYYEQYF
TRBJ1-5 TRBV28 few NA TGTGCCAGCAGCCCTGCGGGACGGGGCGGTCAGCCCCAGCATTTT CASSPAGRGGQPQHF
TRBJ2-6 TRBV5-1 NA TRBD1 TGCGCCAGCAGCGTGGACAGGGGGCCTGGGGCCAACGTCCTGACTTTC CASSVDRGPGANVLTF
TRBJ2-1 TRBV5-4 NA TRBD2 TGTGCCAGCAGGGGACTAGCCGATGAGCAGTTCTTC CASRGLADEQFF
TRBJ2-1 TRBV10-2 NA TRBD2 TGCGCCAGCAGTGCTAGCGGGAGGGGTAATGAGCAGTTCTTC CASSASGRGNEQFF
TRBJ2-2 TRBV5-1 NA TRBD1 TGCGCCAGCAGTTATCGGGACAGGGGGACCACCGGGGAGCTGTTTTTT CASSYRDRGTTGELFF
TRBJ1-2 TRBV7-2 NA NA TGTGCCAGCAGCCCGGGGGGGGTGAAGAACTATGGCTACACCTTC CASSPGGVKNYGYTF
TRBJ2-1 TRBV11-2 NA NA TGTGCCAGCAGCTACGAGACTAGTTCCCGGCAGCAGTTCTTC CASSYETSSRQQFF
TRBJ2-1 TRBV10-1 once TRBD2 TGCGCCAGCAGTGACCGGACTAGCGGAAACAATGAGCAGTTCTTC CASSDRTSGNNEQFF
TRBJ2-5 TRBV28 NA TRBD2 TGTGCCGGGGGGGGGTCCTTGGAGGAGACCCAGTACTTC CAGGGSLEETQYF
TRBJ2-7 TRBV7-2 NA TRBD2 TGTGCCAGCAGCGCCCGGACTAGCGGGGGAACCTACGAGCAGTACTTC CASSARTSGGTYEQYF
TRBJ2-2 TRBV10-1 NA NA TGCGCCAGCAGTGCGGCAGGGGCCGGGGAGCTGTTTTTT CASSAAGAGELFF
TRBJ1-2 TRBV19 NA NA TGTGCCAGTAGTATGTCCCAGGGGCGGGATGGCTACACCTTC CASSMSQGRDGYTF
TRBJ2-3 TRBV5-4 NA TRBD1 TGTGCCAGCAGCCCGTACGGAGACAGGGTGAGCACAGATACGCAGTATTTT CASSPYGDRVSTDTQYF
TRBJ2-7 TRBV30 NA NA TGTGCCTGGGCGCGGGACAGATCCTACGAGCAGTACTTC CAWARDRSYEQYF
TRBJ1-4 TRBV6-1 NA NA TGTGCCAGCAGCGGGGGGGTTAATGAAAAACTGTTTTTT CASSGGVNEKLFF
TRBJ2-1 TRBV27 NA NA TGTGCCACCCGTCACCCTCCTATCGTCTCCTACAATGAGCAGTTCTTC CATRHPPIVSYNEQFF
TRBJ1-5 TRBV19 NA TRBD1 TGTGCCAGTAGTATAGAGAAAGACGTAGGGGGCGTGGATCAGCCCCAGCATTTT CASSIEKDVGGVDQPQHF
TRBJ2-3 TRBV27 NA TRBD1 TGTGCCAGCAGTTACAGGGGAGATACGCAGTATTTT CASSYRGDTQYF
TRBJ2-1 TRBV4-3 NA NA TGCGCCAGCAGCCAAGGGACTGCTAGGCCTAGCTCCTACAATGAGCAGTTCTTC CASSQGTARPSSYNEQFF
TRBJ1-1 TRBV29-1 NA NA TGCAGCCCCCAAGTAATACAGCAGCAAGCTTTCTTT CSPQVIQQQAFF
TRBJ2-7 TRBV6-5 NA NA TGTGCCAGCACTCCAGACAGGAGGCCCTACGAGCAGTACTTC CASTPDRRPYEQYF
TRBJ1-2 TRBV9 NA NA TGTGCCAGCAGCGTAGGCGGACTGAACTATGGCTACACCTTC CASSVGGLNYGYTF
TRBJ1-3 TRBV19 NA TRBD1 TGTGCCAGTAGTATAGGAGGGGGCAACAGGGCTGGAAACACCATATATTTT CASSIGGGNRAGNTIYF
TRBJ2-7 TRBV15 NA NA TGTGCCACCAGCAGAGATCTGCTAGCGACGGACTACGAGCAGTACTTC CATSRDLLATDYEQYF
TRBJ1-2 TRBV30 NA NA TGTGCCTGGAGGACTGAGGTTGGCTATGGCTACACCTTC CAWRTEVGYGYTF
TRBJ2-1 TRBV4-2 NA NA TGTGCCAGCAGCCAAGATGGGACTCTTAAAGGCAATGAGCAGTTCTTC CASSQDGTLKGNEQFF
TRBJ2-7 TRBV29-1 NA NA TGCAGCGTTGAAGGTAGTGAGACAGACTCCTACGAGCAGTACTTC CSVEGSETDSYEQYF
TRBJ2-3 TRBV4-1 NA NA TGCGCCAGCAGCCATGACCCCCGCGGGATGACAGATACGCAGTATTTT CASSHDPRGMTDTQYF
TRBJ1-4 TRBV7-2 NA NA TGTGCCAGCAGCTTAGCACGGACAGTGAATGAAAAACTGTTTTTT CASSLARTVNEKLFF
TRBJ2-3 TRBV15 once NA TGTGCCACCAGCGGCACGGGTAAACCTAGCACAGATACGCAGTATTTT CATSGTGKPSTDTQYF
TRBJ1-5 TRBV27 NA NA TGTGCCAGCTCACCAGGGGTGGGAAGCAATCAGCCCCAGCATTTT CASSPGVGSNQPQHF
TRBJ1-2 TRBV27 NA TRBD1 TGTGCCAGCAGTCCCCGAGCGACAGGGAAACCCTATGGCTACACCTTC CASSPRATGKPYGYTF
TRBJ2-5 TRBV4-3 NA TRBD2 TGCGCCAGCAGCCAAGGGGGTGTGGCGGGAGGCCAAGAGACCCAGTACTTC CASSQGGVAGGQETQYF
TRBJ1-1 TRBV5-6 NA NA TGTGCCAGCAGCTTGGCAGCAGGGACTGAAGCTTTCTTT CASSLAAGTEAFF
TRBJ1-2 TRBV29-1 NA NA TGCAGCGCCCGCTCGGGGGGAATGAAAGCCTTACATGGCTACACCTTC CSARSGGMKALHGYTF
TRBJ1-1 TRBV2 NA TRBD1 TGTGCCAGCAGTTTCCAGGGACAGAGGAACACTGAAGCTTTCTTT CASSFQGQRNTEAFF
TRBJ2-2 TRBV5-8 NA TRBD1 TGTGCCAGCAGTTTTGTCCATCGGACAGGGGAGACCGGGGAGCTGTTTTTT CASSFVHRTGETGELFF
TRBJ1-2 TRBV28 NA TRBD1 TGTGCCAGCAGCGGAGCCGGGACAGGAGAGAGATATGGCTACACCTTC CASSGAGTGERYGYTF
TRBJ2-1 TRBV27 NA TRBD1 TGTGCCAGCAGCCGAAACGGACAGGGGTGGGGGTTCTTC CASSRNGQGWGFF
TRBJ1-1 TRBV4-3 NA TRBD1 TGCGCCAGCAGCCCAGGGACAGGGCTAGGGAACACTGAAGCTTTCTTT CASSPGTGLGNTEAFF
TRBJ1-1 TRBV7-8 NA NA TGTGCCAGCAGCTTAGGGGTTGGATCGAGGGACACTGAAGCTTTCTTT CASSLGVGSRDTEAFF
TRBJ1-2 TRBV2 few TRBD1 TGTGCCAGCAGTGAATGGACAGGGGACTATGGCTACACCTTC CASSEWTGDYGYTF
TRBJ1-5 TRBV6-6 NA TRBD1 TGTGCCAGCAGTGACAGGGTCGGCAATCAGCCCCAGCATTTT CASSDRVGNQPQHF
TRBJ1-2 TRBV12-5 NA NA TGTGCTAGTGGTTTTTCGACAGTTAACTATGGCTACACCTTC CASGFSTVNYGYTF